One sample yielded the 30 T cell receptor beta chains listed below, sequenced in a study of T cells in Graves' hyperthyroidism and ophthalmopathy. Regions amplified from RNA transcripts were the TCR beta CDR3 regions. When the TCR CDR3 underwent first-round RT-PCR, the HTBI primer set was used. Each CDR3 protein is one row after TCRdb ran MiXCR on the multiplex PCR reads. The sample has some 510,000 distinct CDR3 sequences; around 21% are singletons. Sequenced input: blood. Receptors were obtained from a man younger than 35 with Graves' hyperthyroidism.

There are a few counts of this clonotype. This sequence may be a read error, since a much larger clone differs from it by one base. The CDR3 DNA is TGTGCCAGCAGTGACAGGGGGCTGTGGGAGACCCGGTACTTC. As protein: CASSDRGLWETRYF. This chain links TRBV2 with TRBJ2-5, with 8 bases that match TRBD1. Germline values: CDR1 SNHLY, CDR2 FYNNEI. The CDR3 consists of 14 residues.

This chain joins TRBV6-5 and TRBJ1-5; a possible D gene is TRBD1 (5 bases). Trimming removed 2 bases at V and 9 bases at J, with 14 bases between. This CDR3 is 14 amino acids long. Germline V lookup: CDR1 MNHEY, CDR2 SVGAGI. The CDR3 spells CASSYRSGSRPQHF. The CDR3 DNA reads TGTGCCAGCAGTTACAGGTCAGGGTCTCGGCCCCAGCATTTT.

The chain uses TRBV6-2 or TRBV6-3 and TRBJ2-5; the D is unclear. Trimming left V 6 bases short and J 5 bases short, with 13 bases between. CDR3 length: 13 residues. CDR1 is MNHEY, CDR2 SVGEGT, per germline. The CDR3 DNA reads TGTGCCAGCAGACCGACCGCCCGGGAGACCCAGTACTTC. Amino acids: CASRPTARETQYF.

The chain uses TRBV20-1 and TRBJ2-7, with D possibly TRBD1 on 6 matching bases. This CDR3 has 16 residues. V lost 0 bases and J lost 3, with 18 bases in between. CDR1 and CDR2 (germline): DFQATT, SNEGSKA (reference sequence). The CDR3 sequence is CSARDPGTNTYYEQYF. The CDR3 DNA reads TGCAGTGCTAGAGATCCGGGGACAAACACATACTACGAGCAGTACTTC.

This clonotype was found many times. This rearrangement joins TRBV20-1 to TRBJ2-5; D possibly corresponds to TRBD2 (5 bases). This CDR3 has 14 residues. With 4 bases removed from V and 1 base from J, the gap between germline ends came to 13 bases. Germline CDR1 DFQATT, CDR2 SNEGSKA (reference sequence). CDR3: CSANTPGIQETQYF. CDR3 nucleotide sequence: TGCAGTGCTAACACCCCGGGGATCCAAGAGACCCAGTACTTC.

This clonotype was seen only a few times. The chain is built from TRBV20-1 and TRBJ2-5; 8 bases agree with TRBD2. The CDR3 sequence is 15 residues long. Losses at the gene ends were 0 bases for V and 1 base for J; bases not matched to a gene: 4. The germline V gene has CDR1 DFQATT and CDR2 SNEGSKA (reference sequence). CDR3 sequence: CSARDSRGAQETQYF. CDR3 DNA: TGCAGTGCTAGAGATTCGCGGGGGGCCCAAGAGACCCAGTACTTC.

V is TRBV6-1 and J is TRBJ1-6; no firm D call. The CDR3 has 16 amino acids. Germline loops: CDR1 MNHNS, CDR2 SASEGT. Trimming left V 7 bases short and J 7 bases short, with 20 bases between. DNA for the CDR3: TGTGCCAGCAATGTCGGCCCCGCTGTGACGAATTCACCCCTCCACTTT. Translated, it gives CASNVGPAVTNSPLHF.

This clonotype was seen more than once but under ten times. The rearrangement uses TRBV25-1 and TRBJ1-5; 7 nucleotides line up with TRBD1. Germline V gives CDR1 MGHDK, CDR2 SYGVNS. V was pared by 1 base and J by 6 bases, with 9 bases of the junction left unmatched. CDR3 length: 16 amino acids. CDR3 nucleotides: TGTGCCAGCAGTGAATCAACCGACAGGGCCGGTCAGCCCCAGCATTTT. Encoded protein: CASSESTDRAGQPQHF.

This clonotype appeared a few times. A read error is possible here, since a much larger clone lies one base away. CDR3 sequence (DNA): TGTGCCACCAGTGATCCCGTGACAGGGCGTACCGGGGAGCTGTTTTTT. Protein: CATSDPVTGRTGELFF. The V and J genes are TRBV24-1 and TRBJ2-2, with 7 bases aligning to TRBD1. The V and J ends lost 3 bases and 5 bases, in that order; junction bases with no gene match: 8. CDR1 KGHDR and CDR2 SFDVKD come from the germline V gene. The CDR3 has 16 amino acids.

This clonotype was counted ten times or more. The CDR3 protein is CASSSTEQGGWPQHF. CDR3 DNA: TGTGCCAGCAGTTCAACAGAACAGGGAGGGTGGCCCCAGCATTTT. This chain joins TRBV12-3 or TRBV12-4 and TRBJ1-5; weak D call: TRBD1 (6 bases). V lost 4 bases to trimming and J lost 9 bases, with 19 bases between them. The CDR3 consists of 15 residues.

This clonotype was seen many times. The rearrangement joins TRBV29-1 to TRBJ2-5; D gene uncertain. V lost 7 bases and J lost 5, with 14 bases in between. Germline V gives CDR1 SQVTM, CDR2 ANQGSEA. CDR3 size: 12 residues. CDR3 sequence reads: CSASLIRETQYF. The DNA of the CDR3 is TGCAGCGCCAGCCTCATAAGGGAGACCCAGTACTTC.

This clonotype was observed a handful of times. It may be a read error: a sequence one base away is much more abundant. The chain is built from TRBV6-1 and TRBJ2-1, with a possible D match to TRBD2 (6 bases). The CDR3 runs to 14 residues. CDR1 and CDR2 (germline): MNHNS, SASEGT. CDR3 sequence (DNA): TGTGCCATCAGCTTCGGGACTGGCTACAATGAGAAGTTCTTC. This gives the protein CAISFGTGYNEKFF.

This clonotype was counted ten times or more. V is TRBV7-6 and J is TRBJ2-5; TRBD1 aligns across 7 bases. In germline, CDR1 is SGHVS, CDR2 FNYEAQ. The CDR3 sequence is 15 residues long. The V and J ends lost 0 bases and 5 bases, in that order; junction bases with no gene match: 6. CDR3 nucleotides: TGTGCCAGCAGCTTAGCGCCGACAGGGACGGAGACCCAGTACTTC. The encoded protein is CASSLAPTGTETQYF.

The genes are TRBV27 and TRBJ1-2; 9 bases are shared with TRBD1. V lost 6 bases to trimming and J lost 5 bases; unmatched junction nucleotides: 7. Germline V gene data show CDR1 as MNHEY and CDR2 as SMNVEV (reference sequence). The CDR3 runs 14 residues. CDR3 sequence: CASSRTGDRYGYTF. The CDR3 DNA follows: TGTGCCAGCAGCCGGACAGGGGATCGGTATGGCTACACCTTC.

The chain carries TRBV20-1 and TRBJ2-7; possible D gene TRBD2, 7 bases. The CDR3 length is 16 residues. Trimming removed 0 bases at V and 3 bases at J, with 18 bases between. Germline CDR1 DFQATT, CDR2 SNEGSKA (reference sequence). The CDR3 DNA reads TGCAGTGCTAGAGAGTTGGTGGGGGGGCCCCTCTACGAGCAGTACTTC. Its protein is CSARELVGGPLYEQYF.

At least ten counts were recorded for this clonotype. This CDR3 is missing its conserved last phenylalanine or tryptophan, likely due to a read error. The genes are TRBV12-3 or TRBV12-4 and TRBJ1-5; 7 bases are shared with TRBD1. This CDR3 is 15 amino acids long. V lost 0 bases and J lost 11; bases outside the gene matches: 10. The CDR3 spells CASSLALAGGISQHI. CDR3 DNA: TGTGCCAGCAGTTTAGCGCTGGCAGGGGGAATCTCCCAGCATATT.

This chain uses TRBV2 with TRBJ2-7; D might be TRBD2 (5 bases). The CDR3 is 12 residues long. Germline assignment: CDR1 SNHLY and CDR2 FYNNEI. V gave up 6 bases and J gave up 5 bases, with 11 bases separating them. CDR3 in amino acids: CASSVFGDEQYF. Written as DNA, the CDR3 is TGTGCCAGCAGCGTCTTCGGGGACGAGCAGTACTTC.

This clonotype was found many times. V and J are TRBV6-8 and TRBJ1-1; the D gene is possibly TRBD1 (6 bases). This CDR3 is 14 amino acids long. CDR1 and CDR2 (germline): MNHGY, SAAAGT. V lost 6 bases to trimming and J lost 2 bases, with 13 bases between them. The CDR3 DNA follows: TGTGCCAGCAGGGCCGGGGACACCAACACTGAAGCTTTCTTT. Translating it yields CASRAGDTNTEAFF.

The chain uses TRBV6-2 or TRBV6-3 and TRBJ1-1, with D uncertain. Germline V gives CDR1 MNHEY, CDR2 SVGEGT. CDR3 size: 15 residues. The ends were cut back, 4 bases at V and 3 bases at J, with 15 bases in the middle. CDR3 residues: CASSSPPDGHTEAFF. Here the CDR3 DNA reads TGTGCCAGCAGTTCCCCCCCGGACGGACACACTGAAGCTTTCTTT.

CDR3 protein: CASSEDGDRAAYEQYF. For the CDR3, the DNA is TGTGCCAGCAGTGAAGATGGGGACAGGGCGGCCTACGAGCAGTACTTC. V and J are TRBV6-1 and TRBJ2-7, with TRBD1 matching over 9 bases. The V and J ends lost 1 base and 2 bases, in that order; junction bases with no gene match: 6. The CDR3 is made up of 16 amino acids. Germline V lookup: CDR1 MNHNS, CDR2 SASEGT.

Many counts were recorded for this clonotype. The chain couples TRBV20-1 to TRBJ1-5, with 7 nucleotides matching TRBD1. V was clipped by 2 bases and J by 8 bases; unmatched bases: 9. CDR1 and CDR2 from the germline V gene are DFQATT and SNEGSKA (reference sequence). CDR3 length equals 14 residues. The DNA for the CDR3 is TGCAGTGCTAGACCGACAGGGCCTCGTGAGCCCCAGCATTTT. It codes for CSARPTGPREPQHF.

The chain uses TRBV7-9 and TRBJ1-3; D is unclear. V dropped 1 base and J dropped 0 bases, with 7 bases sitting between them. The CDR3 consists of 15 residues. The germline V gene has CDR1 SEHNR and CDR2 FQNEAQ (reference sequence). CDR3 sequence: CASSLGSDSGNTIYF. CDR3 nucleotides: TGTGCCAGCAGCTTAGGGTCCGACTCTGGAAACACCATATATTTT.

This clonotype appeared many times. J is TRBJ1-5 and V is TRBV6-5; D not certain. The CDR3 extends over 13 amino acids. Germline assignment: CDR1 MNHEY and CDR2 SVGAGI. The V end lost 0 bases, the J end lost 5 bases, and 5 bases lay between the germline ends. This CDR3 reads CASSYSPDQPQHF. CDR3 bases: TGTGCCAGCAGTTACTCCCCGGATCAGCCCCAGCATTTT.

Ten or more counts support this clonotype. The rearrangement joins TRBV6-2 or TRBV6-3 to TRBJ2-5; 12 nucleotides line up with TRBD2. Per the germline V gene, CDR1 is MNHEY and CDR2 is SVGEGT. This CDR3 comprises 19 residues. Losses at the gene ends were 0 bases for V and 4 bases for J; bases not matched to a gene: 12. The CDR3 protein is CASSYSGASGGAVVETQYF. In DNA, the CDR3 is TGTGCCAGCAGTTACTCGGGGGCTAGCGGGGGGGCCGTTGTAGAGACCCAGTACTTC.

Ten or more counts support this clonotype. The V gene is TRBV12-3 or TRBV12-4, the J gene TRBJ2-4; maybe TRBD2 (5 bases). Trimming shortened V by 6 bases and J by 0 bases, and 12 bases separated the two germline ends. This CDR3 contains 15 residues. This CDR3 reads CASRNGNIAKNIQYF. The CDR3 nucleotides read TGTGCCAGCAGAAACGGGAATATAGCCAAAAACATTCAGTACTTC.

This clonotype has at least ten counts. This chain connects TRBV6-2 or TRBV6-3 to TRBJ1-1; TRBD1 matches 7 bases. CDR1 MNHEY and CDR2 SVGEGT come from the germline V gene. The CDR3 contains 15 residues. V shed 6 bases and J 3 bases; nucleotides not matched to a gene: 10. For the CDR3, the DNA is TGTGCCAGCAGCCCCACCCGACAGGGCTACACTGAAGCTTTCTTT. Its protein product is CASSPTRQGYTEAFF.

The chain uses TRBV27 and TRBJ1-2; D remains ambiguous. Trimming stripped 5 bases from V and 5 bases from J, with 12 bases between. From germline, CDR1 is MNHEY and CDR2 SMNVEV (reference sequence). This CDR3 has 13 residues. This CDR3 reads CASSNGRWYGYTF. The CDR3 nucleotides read TGTGCCAGCAGTAACGGACGGTGGTATGGCTACACCTTC.

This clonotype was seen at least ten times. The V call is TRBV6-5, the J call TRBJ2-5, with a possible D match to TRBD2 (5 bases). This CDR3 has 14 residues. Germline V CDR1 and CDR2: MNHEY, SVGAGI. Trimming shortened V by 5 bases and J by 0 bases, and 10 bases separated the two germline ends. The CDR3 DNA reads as TGTGCCAGCAGTCGGACTCCCCACCAAGAGACCCAGTACTTC. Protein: CASSRTPHQETQYF.

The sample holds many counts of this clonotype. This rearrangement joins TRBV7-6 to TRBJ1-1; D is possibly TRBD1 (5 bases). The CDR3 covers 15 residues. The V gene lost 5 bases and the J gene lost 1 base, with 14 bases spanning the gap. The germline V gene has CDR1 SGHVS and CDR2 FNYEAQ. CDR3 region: CASSPGTDGNTEAFF. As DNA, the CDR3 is TGTGCCAGCAGCCCCGGGACTGACGGGAACACTGAAGCTTTCTTT. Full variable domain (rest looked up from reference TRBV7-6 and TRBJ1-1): GAGVSQSPRYKVTKRGQDVALRCDPISGHVSLYWYRQALGQGPEFLTYFNYEAQQDKSGLPNDRFSAERPEGSISTLTIQRTEQRDSAMYRCASSPGTDGNTEAFFGQGTRLTVV.

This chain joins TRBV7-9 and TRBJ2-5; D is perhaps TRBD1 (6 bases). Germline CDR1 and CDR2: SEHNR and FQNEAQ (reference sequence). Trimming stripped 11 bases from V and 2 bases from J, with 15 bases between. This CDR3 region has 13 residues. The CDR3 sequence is CAGDLTGQETQYF. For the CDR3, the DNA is TGTGCCGGGGATCTGACAGGACAAGAGACCCAGTACTTC. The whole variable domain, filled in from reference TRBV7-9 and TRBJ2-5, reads DTGVSQNPRHKITKRGQNVTFRCDPISEHNRLYWYRQTLGQGPEFLTYFQNEAQLEKSRLLSDRFSAERPKGSFSTLEIQRTEQGDSAMYLCAGDLTGQETQYFGPGTRLLVL.